The 16 T cell receptor beta chains below come from one sample, sequenced in a study of graft-versus-host responses after intestinal transplantation. These receptors have no identified antigens. Sequencing was performed with immunoSEQ multiplex PCR; in TCRdb, only in-frame clones are kept and a portion is missing. The profile covers around 110,000 clones, with just over 90% appearing a single time and over 0.15% taken by the ten largest. The sequencing here drew on unstimulated CD4+ T cells sorted from spleen or lymph node cells, taken before intestinal transplant. Source of these receptors: a human donor who received an intestinal transplant.

The genes are TRBV5-4 and TRBJ1-2; 7 positions agree with TRBD1. Germline V gene data show CDR1 as SGHNT and CDR2 as YYREEE (reference sequence). The CDR3 totals 15 residues. Trimming cost V 0 bases and J 4 bases; bases outside gene matches: 6. The CDR3 spells CASSLGVGGGYGYTF. The DNA of the CDR3 is TGTGCCAGCAGCTTGGGGGTAGGGGGCGGCTATGGCTACACCTTC.

The chain employs TRBV12-5 and TRBJ2-3, with 7 bases fitting TRBD2. The CDR3 loop spans 16 amino acids. V lost 7 bases to trimming and J lost 2 bases; unmatched junction nucleotides: 12. Germline values: CDR1 LGHNT, CDR2 FRNRAP. The chain's CDR3 is CASVGRENEHTDTQYF. CDR3 sequence (DNA): TGTGCTAGTGTTGGGAGGGAGAATGAACACACAGATACGCAGTATTTT.

The chain joins TRBV7-2 to TRBJ1-5; 8 nucleotides align to TRBD1. With 3 bases clipped from V and 4 bases from J, the junction kept 11 bases outside the gene matches. The CDR3 covers 17 residues. The germline V gene encodes CDR1 SGHTA and CDR2 FQGNSA. The CDR3 DNA is TGTGCCAGCAGCTTTCGGGGGTTTAGGACAGGGAATCAGCCCCAGCATTTT. This translates into CASSFRGFRTGNQPQHF.

The chain couples TRBV11-3 to TRBJ2-1, with 14 bases that match TRBD2. The CDR3 has 18 amino acids. CDR1 and CDR2 (germline): SGHNT, YENEEA. V lost 4 bases to trimming and J lost 2 bases; unmatched junction nucleotides: 7. The CDR3 sequence: CASSWGTSGGLAYNEQFF. CDR3 bases: TGTGCCAGCAGCTGGGGGACTAGCGGGGGCCTCGCCTACAATGAGCAGTTCTTC.

This clone appeared a few times. The chain recombines TRBV4-2 with TRBJ2-1, with TRBD1 matching over 7 bases. The V segment lost 1 base and the J segment 6 bases; nucleotides outside the gene matches: 6. This CDR3 has 15 amino acids. Per germline, CDR1 LGHNA and CDR2 YNFKEQ. Written as DNA, the CDR3 is TGTGCCAGCAGCCAAGGGGACAGTTTACCCAATGAGCAGTTCTTC. Amino acids: CASSQGDSLPNEQFF.

The chain couples TRBV10-1 to TRBJ2-5, with D unclear. The V gene's germline CDR1 is WNHNN and CDR2 SYGVQD (reference sequence). Between the trimmed V and J ends, which lost 6 bases and 5 bases, there was a span of 13 bases. This CDR3 comprises 13 residues. CDR3 residues: CASSASPRETQYF. The CDR3 bases are TGCGCCAGCAGCGCGAGTCCCCGGGAGACCCAGTACTTC.

The V gene is TRBV7-2, the J gene TRBJ2-1, with D hard to call. Germline loops: CDR1 SGHTA, CDR2 FQGNSA. The CDR3 extends over 12 amino acids. V lost 2 bases, J lost 4 bases, and 3 bases lay in between. CDR3 loop: CASSLQYNEQFF. In nucleotides, the CDR3 is TGTGCCAGCAGCTTACAATACAATGAGCAGTTCTTC.

The rearrangement uses TRBV21-1 and TRBJ1-5; the DNA was not compared with TRBD1, the D call given in the table. TRBV21-1 is a pseudogene locus. This CDR3 has 15 residues. The CDR3 bases are TGTGCCAGCAGCAAAGACGAGAGGGGGAATCAGCCCCAGCATTTT. As protein: CASSKDERGNQPQHF.

The rearrangement links TRBV5-1 to TRBJ2-7; D ambiguous. CDR1 and CDR2 (germline): SGHRS, YFSETQ. CDR3 length: 16 residues. Trimming took off 4 bases at V and 0 bases at J, with 17 bases between the two ends. Here the CDR3 reads CASSRLDPSSSYEQYF. The CDR3 DNA sequence: TGCGCCAGCAGCCGACTCGACCCTTCTTCCTCCTACGAGCAGTACTTC.

The chain couples TRBV7-2 to TRBJ2-2; tentatively, D is TRBD1 (6 bases). CDR3 length equals 15 residues. Germline loops: CDR1 SGHTA, CDR2 FQGNSA. V lost 2 bases, J lost 8 bases, and 15 bases lay in between. CDR3 sequence (DNA): TGTGCCAGCAGCTTACGTGGGACACGGCCGGGGGAGCTGTTTTTT. It encodes CASSLRGTRPGELFF.

This rearrangement joins TRBV30 to TRBJ2-5; tentative D call: TRBD2 (6 bases). This CDR3 contains 14 residues. Germline CDR1 and CDR2: GTSNPN and SVGIG (reference sequence). V lost 0 bases and J 5 bases, leaving 13 bases between the germline ends. The CDR3 is CAWSVGLNEETQYF. The DNA for the CDR3 is TGTGCCTGGAGTGTCGGACTAAACGAGGAGACCCAGTACTTC.

V and J are TRBV7-6 and TRBJ2-1; D is possibly TRBD2 (7 bases). Germline V gene data show CDR1 as SGHVS and CDR2 as FNYEAQ. The CDR3 contains 16 residues. The ends were cut back, 0 bases at V and 10 bases at J, with 19 bases in the middle. CDR3 coding DNA: TGTGCCAGCAGCTTAGCGGGTGGGGGGGCCTTAGGGGAGCAGTTCTTC. It specifies CASSLAGGGALGEQFF.

This rearrangement joins TRBV7-2 to TRBJ2-6; D uncertain. The CDR3 has 17 amino acids. The V and J ends lost 4 bases and 0 bases respectively, with 13 bases between them. Germline values: CDR1 SGHTA, CDR2 FQGNSA. The CDR3 sequence is CASSYRWASSGANVLTF. CDR3 nucleotides: TGTGCCAGCAGCTATCGGTGGGCCAGCTCTGGGGCCAACGTCCTGACTTTC.

In this sample, this clone turned up a few times. The chain recombines TRBV5-1 with TRBJ2-2; 8 positions agree with TRBD1. V shed 0 bases and J 1 base; nucleotides not matched to a gene: 2. Germline V gene lookup returns CDR1 SGHRS and CDR2 YFSETQ. The CDR3 length is 16 residues. CDR3: CASSLAGTGNTGELFF. For the CDR3, the DNA is TGCGCCAGCAGCTTGGCCGGGACAGGGAACACCGGGGAGCTGTTTTTT.

V and J are TRBV5-1 and TRBJ2-3; TRBD2 aligns across 7 bases. Looked up from germline, CDR1 is SGHRS and CDR2 is YFSETQ. The CDR3 sequence is 17 residues long. V was clipped by 0 bases and J by 6 bases; unmatched bases: 13. CDR3 nucleotides: TGCGCCAGCAGCTTGGGACGGACGGTATGGACTAGGGATACGCAGTATTTT. Translation gives CASSLGRTVWTRDTQYF.

This clone has more than one count but fewer than ten. This chain uses TRBV5-1 with TRBJ1-2; 10 bases are shared with TRBD1. V shed 0 bases, J shed 5 bases, and the junction held 7 bases outside the gene matches. This CDR3 has 16 amino acids. The germline gives CDR1 SGHRS, CDR2 YFSETQ. For the CDR3, the DNA is TGCGCCAGCAGCTTGGGGTTCGGGACAGGGGTGTATGGCTACACCTTC. It yields the protein CASSLGFGTGVYGYTF. The variable domain in full, completed from reference TRBV5-1 and TRBJ1-2, reads KAGVTQTPRYLIKTRGQQVTLSCSPISGHRSVSWYQQTPGQGLQFLFEYFSETQRNKGNFPGRFSGRQFSNSRSEMNVSTLELGDSALYLCASSLGFGTGVYGYTFGSGTRLTVV.